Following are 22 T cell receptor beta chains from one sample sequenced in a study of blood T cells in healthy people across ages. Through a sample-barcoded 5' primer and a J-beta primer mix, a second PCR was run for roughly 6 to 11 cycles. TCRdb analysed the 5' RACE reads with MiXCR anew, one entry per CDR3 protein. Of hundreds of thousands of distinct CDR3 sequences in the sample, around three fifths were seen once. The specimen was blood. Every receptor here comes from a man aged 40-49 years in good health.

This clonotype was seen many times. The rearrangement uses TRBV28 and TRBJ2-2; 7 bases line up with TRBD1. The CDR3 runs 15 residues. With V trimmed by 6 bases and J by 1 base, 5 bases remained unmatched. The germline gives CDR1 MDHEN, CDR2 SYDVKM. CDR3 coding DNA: TGTGCCAGCAGGCCCGGGACAGTGAACACCGGGGAGCTGTTTTTT. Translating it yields CASRPGTVNTGELFF.

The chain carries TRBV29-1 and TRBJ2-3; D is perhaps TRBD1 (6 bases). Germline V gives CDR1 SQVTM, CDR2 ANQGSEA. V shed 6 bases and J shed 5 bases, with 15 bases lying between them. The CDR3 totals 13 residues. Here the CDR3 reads CSVGPQGQDTQYF. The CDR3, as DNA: TGCAGCGTCGGCCCGCAGGGGCAAGATACGCAGTATTTT.

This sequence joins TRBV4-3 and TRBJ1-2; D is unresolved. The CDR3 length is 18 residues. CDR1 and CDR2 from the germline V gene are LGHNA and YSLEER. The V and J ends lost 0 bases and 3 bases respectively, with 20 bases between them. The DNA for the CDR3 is TGCGCCAGCAGCCAAGATCCCTGTCAGCAGGCCGAATACTATGGCTACACCTTC. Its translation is CASSQDPCQQAEYYGYTF.

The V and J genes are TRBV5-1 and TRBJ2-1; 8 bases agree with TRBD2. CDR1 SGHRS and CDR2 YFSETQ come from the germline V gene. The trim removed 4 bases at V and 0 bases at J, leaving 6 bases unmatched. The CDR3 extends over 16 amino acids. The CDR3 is CASSDTSGGSYNEQFF. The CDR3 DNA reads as TGCGCCAGCAGCGATACTAGCGGAGGCTCCTACAATGAGCAGTTCTTC.

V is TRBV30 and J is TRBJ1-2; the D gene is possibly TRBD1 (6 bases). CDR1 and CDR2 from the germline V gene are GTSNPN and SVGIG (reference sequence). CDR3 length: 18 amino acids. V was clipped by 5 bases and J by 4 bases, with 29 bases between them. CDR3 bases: TGTGCCTGGGGGAAAGATACAGGGTTGGACCGCCGGGGCTATGGCTACACCTTC. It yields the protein CAWGKDTGLDRRGYGYTF.

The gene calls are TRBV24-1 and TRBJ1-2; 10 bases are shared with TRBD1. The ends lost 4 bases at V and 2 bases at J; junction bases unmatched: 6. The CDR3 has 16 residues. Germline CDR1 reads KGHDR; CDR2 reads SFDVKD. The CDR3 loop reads CATSDLGQGSNYGYTF. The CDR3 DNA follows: TGTGCCACCAGTGACTTGGGACAGGGGTCCAACTATGGCTACACCTTC.

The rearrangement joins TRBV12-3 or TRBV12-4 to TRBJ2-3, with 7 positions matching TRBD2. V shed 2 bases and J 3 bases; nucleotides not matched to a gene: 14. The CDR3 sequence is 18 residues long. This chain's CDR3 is CASSLKRGTTRGTDTQYF. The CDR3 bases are TGTGCCAGCAGTTTAAAGCGTGGGACCACGCGGGGGACAGATACGCAGTATTTT.

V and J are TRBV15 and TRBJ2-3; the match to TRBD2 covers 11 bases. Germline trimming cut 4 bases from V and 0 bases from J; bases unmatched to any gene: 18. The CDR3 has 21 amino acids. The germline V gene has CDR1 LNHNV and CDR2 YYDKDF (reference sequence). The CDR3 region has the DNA TGTGCCACCAGCACTCGACTTCCGGGACTAGCGGAGCCAACTAGCACAGATACGCAGTATTTT. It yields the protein CATSTRLPGLAEPTSTDTQYF.

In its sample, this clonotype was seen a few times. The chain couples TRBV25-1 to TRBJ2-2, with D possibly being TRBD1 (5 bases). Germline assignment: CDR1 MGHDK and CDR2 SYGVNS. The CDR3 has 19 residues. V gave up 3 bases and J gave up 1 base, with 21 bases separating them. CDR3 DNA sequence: TGTGCCAGCAGTGAGCGTCAGGGATTAAAGATAAAGAACACCGGGGAGCTGTTTTTT. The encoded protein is CASSERQGLKIKNTGELFF.

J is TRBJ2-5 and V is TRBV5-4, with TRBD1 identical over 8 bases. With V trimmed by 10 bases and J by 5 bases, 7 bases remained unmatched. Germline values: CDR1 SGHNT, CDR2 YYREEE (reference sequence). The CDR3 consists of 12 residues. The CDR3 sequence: CAGGQGRETQYF. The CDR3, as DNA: TGTGCCGGCGGACAGGGTCGGGAGACCCAGTACTTC.

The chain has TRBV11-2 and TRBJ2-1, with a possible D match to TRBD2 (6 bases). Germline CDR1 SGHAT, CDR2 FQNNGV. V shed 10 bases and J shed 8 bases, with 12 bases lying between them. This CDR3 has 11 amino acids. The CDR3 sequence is CATGEEDEQFF. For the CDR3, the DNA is TGTGCCACGGGGGAGGAGGATGAGCAGTTCTTC.

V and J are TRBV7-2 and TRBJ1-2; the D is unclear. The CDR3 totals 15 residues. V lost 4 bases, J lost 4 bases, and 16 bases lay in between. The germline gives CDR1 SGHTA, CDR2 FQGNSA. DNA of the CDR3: TGTGCCAGCAGCTCAGGAGGGTGGCAGAGCTATGGCTACACCTTC. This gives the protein CASSSGGWQSYGYTF.

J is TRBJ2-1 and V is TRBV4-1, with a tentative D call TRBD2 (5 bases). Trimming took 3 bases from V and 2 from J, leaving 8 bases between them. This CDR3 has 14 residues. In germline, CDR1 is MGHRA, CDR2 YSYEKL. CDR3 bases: TGCGCCAGCAGCCACGAGGGAACCTACAATGAGCAGTTCTTC. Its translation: CASSHEGTYNEQFF.

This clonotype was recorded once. The CDR3: CASSQGAGGLSDTQYF. CDR3 bases: TGTGCCAGCAGCCAAGGAGCGGGGGGCCTCTCAGATACGCAGTATTTT. The V gene is TRBV7-6, the J gene TRBJ2-3; TRBD2 matches 9 bases. V dropped 5 bases and J dropped 4; count of bases not matched to a gene: 10. This CDR3 is 16 amino acids long. Germline values: CDR1 SGHVS, CDR2 FNYEAQ.

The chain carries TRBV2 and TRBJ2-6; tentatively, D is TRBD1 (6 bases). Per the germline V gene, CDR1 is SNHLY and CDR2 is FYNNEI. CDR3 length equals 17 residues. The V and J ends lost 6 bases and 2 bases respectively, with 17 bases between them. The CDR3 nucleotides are TGTGCCAGCAGGGTGCCAACACAGGGTGCTGGGGCCAACGTCCTGACTTTC. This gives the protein CASRVPTQGAGANVLTF.

The chain's CDR3 is CASSPRGSNQPQHF. The DNA for the CDR3 is TGTGCCAGCAGCCCCCGAGGGAGCAATCAGCCCCAGCATTTT. The genes are TRBV7-9 and TRBJ1-5; D remains ambiguous. The germline V and J ends were trimmed by 5 bases and 1 base, with 9 bases remaining between them. Per germline, CDR1 SEHNR and CDR2 FQNEAQ (reference sequence). The CDR3 extends over 14 amino acids.

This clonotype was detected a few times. The CDR3 loop is CASSLLAEYTDTQYF. CDR3 sequence (DNA): TGTGCCAGCAGTTTACTAGCCGAATACACAGATACGCAGTATTTT. The gene calls are TRBV12-3 or TRBV12-4 and TRBJ2-3; TRBD2 is a possible D gene (5 bases). V shed 2 bases and J shed 2 bases, with 11 bases lying between them. CDR3 size: 15 residues.

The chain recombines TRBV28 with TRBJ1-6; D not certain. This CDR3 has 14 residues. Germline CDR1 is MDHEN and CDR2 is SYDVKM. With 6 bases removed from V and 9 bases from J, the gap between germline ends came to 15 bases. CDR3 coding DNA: TGTGCCAGCAGAACAATGCAGGTGCGTTCACCCCTCCACTTT. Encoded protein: CASRTMQVRSPLHF.

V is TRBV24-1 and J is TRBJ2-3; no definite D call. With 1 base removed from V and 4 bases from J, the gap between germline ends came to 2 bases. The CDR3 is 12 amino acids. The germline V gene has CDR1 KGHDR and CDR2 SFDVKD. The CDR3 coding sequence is TGTGCCACCAGTGATTTTTCAGATACGCAGTATTTT. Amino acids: CATSDFSDTQYF.

The CDR3 DNA is TGCAGTGCTAGGGGACAGGGGGATAGCCCCAATGAGCAGTTCTTC. Translated: CSARGQGDSPNEQFF. The genes are TRBV20-1 and TRBJ2-1, with 11 bases matching TRBD1. The CDR3 runs to 15 residues. Germline CDR1 DFQATT, CDR2 SNEGSKA (reference sequence). Unmatched junction bases numbered 7, after V lost 3 bases and J lost 6 bases.

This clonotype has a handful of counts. CDR3 sequence reads: CASSPWGTRGIQYF. CDR3 DNA: TGTGCCAGCAGCCCCTGGGGCACAAGGGGCATTCAGTACTTC. This chain joins TRBV7-2 and TRBJ2-4; D is possibly TRBD1 (5 bases). V lost 5 bases to trimming and J lost 9 bases, with 17 bases between them. The germline V gene has CDR1 SGHTA and CDR2 FQGNSA. This CDR3 spans 14 amino acids.

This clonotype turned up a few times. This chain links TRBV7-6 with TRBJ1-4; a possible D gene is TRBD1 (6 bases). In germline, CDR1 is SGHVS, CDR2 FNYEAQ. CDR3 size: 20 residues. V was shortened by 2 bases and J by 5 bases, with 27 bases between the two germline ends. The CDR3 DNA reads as TGTGCCAGCAGCTTAATATGGGGGCAGCCTGCGAACCCGCTGAATGAAAAACTGTTTTTT. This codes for CASSLIWGQPANPLNEKLFF.